This entry lists 4 T cell receptor beta chains sequenced from one sample in a study of cytomegalovirus exposure and HLA in healthy donors. PCR was performed using 60 Vbeta and 13 Jbeta primers. Measured with immunoSEQ multiplex PCR; TCRdb has only the in-frame clones, and not every one. This sample has about 140,000 clones, with 70% to 80% found just once. Sequenced sample: PBMCs. All receptors derive from a female donor in good health and CMV-seronegative.

CDR3 sequence reads: CASSRDSSTDTQYF. CDR3 bases: TGTGCCAGTTCCCGGGACAGTAGCACAGATACGCAGTATTTT. J is TRBJ2-3 and V is TRBV6-5, with TRBD1 identical over 7 bases. The CDR3 has 14 amino acids. The germline V gene has CDR1 MNHEY and CDR2 SVGAGI. The V segment lost 9 bases and the J segment 0 bases; nucleotides outside the gene matches: 6.

This clone was detected only a few times. This rearrangement joins TRBV4-1 to TRBJ1-2; D not resolved. Germline CDR1 MGHRA, CDR2 YSYEKL. Trimming pared 1 base from V and 8 bases from J, leaving 17 bases between. The CDR3 runs to 15 residues. For the CDR3, the DNA is TGCGCCAGCAGCCAAGGTTTCGTGCCGGCGCGGGGCTACACCTTC. Its protein product is CASSQGFVPARGYTF.

The V gene is TRBV7-2, the J gene TRBJ2-7; 7 bases align to TRBD1. The CDR3 covers 15 residues. The V gene's germline CDR1 is SGHTA and CDR2 FQGNSA. Losses at the gene ends were 4 bases for V and 4 bases for J; bases not matched to a gene: 10. The chain's CDR3 is CASSWTGTDVYEQYF. The CDR3 bases are TGTGCCAGCAGCTGGACCGGGACAGACGTTTACGAGCAGTACTTC.

The chain is built from TRBV27 and TRBJ2-1; D might be TRBD1 (6 bases). Per germline, CDR1 MNHEY and CDR2 SMNVEV (reference sequence). This CDR3 comprises 14 residues. V was trimmed by 5 bases and J by 5 bases, leaving 13 bases between them. The CDR3 reads CASSRRDTNNEQFF. CDR3 bases: TGTGCCAGCAGTCGCCGGGACACTAACAATGAGCAGTTCTTC.